Listed below are T cell receptor beta chains from one sample, sequenced in a study of Tregs in tolerant kidney transplant recipients. TCRdb's copy holds only in-frame clones and misses some; the assay was immunoSEQ multiplex PCR. The sample has about 50,000 clones; approximately 89% are singletons. This material consisted of CD8+ T cells from blood (PBMCs), taken 12 months after the transplant. Source of these receptors: a human patient who received a combined kidney and bone marrow transplant. A share of the T cells may be of graft donor origin. The conserved cysteine and the conserved F or W are not part of the CDR3 here. Each record gives: D gene, V gene, J gene, CDR3 protein. A D gene is named only where the DNA matches it firmly.

TRBD1,TRBV13,TRBJ2-7,ASSLGRGRSSYEQY
TRBD2,TRBV19,TRBJ2-7,ASSYGPAGQSYEQY
-,TRBV10-2,TRBJ1-4,ASSTGFQNEKLF
TRBD1,TRBV7-6,TRBJ2-7,ASSLHRGRNEQY
-,TRBV5-6,TRBJ2-7,ASSLGRSYEQY
TRBD1,TRBV5-4,TRBJ2-7,ASSYDRGSAYEQY
-,TRBV11-2,TRBJ2-7,ASSSWEDEQY
TRBD1,TRBV4-1,TRBJ2-7,ASTGQGAYEQY
-,TRBV30,TRBJ2-2,AYPRSGELF
-,TRBV5-4,TRBJ1-6,ASSPDSNNSPLH
-,TRBV27,TRBJ2-6,ASSLRHDSGANVLT
-,TRBV6-5,TRBJ2-7,ASSRPREGIDEQY
TRBD2,TRBV7-3,TRBJ2-1,ASSHGLAGLHEQF
TRBD2,TRBV27,TRBJ2-7,ASRREGTYEQY